This note documents a single T cell receptor beta chain sequence. What this receptor recognizes is not known. Relative to the germline gene, one junction end is altered; a read error may explain this. The cysteine opens and the phenylalanine closes a CDR3 of 16 amino acids. The entry retains the CDR3 DNA only, 48 bases that are in frame from base 1. For CDR1 and CDR2, the germline V gene lists SGHNT and YENEEA. Bulk unsorted tissue served as the source for RNA extraction, and RNA quality was assessed using a NanoDrop ND-1000 and an Agilent 2100. The normal lung samples consisted of distant non-tumor tissue collected more than 3 cm from the tumor edge. Newly diagnosed lung cancer patients without prior chemotherapy who had been admitted for thoracic surgery in China between August and November 2014 were enrolled as donors. Patients who had received previous radiotherapy or chemotherapy, or who had another concurrent cancer, were excluded from the study. Surgical tissue pieces of roughly 1-2.1 cm3 were preserved in RNAlater solution and stored at -80 °C until use.

This sample was taken from a study of tumor and adjacent non-tumor tissue in lung cancer (dated by TCRdb to between 2018 and 2020). Looking at the study overall: Of the cohort, 11 to 12 patients had adenocarcinoma, 2 had squamous cell carcinoma and 1 had small cell lung cancer. The study compared bulk TCRbeta repertoires between lung tumor tissue and matched distant non-tumor lung tissue from over twelve lung cancer patients. A few dozen paired specimens, one tumor and one normal lung sample per patient, were profiled by TCRbeta CDR3 sequencing. A total of around 130,000,000 productive TCRbeta reads were generated by sequencing, corresponding to an average of approximately 4.3 million reads per sample. Among the approximately 15 patients, ages ranged from roughly 30 to 85 years, some ten were men and 5 were women, and disease was TNM stage I to III. General conclusions and limits of the study: TCR diversity was significantly higher in younger patients, and greater tumor TCR diversity was associated with shorter overall survival and shorter disease-free survival. Peripheral blood was not sequenced, so blood TCRbeta repertoires in these lung cancer patients were not examined. Significantly higher TCR diversity (inverse Simpson) was observed in tumor tissue than in normal lung tissue (around 450 vs 150, P = 0.0075, Mann-Whitney U test). The methods do not name the sequencing platform or mention unique molecular identifiers. The top 100 clones accounted for a significantly larger cumulative portion of the repertoire in normal lung than in tumor tissue. With only around 15 patients in the cohort, the authors noted that larger samples and more detailed clinical data are needed.

The library came from multiplex PCR. The sequencer was an Illumina HiSeq 2500. TCRbeta libraries were constructed through three rounds of nested PCR with primers (Table S4) according to protocols adapted from ARM-PCR. PCR products of 200-500 bp were gel-excised and purified with the QIAquick gel extraction kit before sequencing. The authors' pipeline ran thus. Trimmomatic was used to clean the reads, FLASH was used to merge the reads into complete CDR3 sequences, and MiTCR was used to assign the reads to V(D)J germline segments. Clonal diversity was computed as the inverse Simpson's index with VDJtools. A read counted as productive if the sequence was in-frame and lacked a premature stop codon. The raw public reads went through TCRdb reprocessing: fastp at Q25, MiXCR clone calling, in-frame beta chains kept. Each entry merges the rows of one CDR3 protein and shows their most common DNA and genes. The V and J calls and clone size come from TCRdb's table, not from the authors' own analysis. This sample gives some 100,000 distinct CDR3 sequences in total; about 61% of them show up just once. The ten largest clones capture about 20% of the sample.

This clonotype originated in a man aged 55 to 70 with non-small cell lung cancer. In this chain, TRBV11-3 is recombined with TRBJ2-1; TRBD2 agrees with 7 junctional bases. What was sequenced was distant non-tumor lung tissue. The DNA reads TGTGCCAGCAGCCCGGGGGGTTGGGGCTCCTACAATGATCAGGTCTTC. Its protein is CASSPGGWGSYNDQVF.